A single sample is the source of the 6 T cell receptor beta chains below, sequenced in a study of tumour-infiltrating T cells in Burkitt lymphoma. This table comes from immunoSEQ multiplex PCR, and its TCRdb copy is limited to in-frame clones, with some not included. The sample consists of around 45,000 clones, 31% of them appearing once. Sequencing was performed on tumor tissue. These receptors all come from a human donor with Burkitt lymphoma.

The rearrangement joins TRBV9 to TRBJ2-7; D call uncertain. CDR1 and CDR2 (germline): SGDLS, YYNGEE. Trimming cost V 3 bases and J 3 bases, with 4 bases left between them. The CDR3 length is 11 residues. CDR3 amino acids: CASSAGYEQYF. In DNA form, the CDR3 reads TGTGCCAGCAGCGCGGGCTACGAGCAGTACTTC.

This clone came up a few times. The CDR3: CAIRAGSNSNQPQHF. The CDR3 coding sequence is TGTGCCATCAGGGCAGGATCAAATAGCAATCAGCCCCAGCATTTT. The J gene is TRBJ1-5, the V gene TRBV10-3; D unresolved. The germline gives CDR1 ENHRY, CDR2 SYGVKD. The CDR3 has 15 amino acids. V was shortened by 6 bases and J by 0 bases, with 12 bases between the two germline ends.

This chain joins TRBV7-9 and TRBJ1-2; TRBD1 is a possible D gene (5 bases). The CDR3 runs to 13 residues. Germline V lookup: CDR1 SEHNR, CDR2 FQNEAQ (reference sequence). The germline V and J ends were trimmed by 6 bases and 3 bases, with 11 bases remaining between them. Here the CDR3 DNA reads TGTGCCAGCAGGGGGGAGGTTGACTATGGCTACACCTTC. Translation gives CASRGEVDYGYTF.

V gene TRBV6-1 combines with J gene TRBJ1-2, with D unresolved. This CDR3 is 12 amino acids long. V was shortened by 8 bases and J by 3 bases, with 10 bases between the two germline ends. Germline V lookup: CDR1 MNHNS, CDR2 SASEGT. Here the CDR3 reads CASAGLYYGYTF. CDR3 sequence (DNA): TGTGCCAGCGCAGGCCTTTACTATGGCTACACCTTC.

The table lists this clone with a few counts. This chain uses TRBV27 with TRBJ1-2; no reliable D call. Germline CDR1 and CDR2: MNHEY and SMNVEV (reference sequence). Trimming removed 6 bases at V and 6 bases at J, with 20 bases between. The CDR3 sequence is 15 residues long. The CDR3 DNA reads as TGTGCCAGCAGGCGCCCTGACGTCCACCCGAATGGCTACACCTTC. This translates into CASRRPDVHPNGYTF.

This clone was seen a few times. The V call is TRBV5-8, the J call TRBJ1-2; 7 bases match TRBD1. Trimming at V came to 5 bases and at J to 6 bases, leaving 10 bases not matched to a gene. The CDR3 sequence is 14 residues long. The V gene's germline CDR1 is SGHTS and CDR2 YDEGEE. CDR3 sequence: CASRDIDRAHGYTF. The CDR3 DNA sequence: TGTGCCAGCAGAGATATCGACAGGGCCCATGGCTACACCTTC.